The source of this TCR beta chain is a study of CD8+ T cells in alopecia areata. Across the whole study: Treated patients took oral tofacitinib at 5 to 10 mg twice daily.

Treatment noted: oral pan-JAK inhibitor, 5-10 mg twice daily. Both peripheral blood and punch biopsies of lesional scalp skin were obtained from patients who had alopecia areata. Sorted out of PBMCs were CD4+ T cells and CD8+ T cells. Details on this clone: Antigen specificity is unknown.

Points from the study as a whole: How baseline CD8+ expansion relates to response remains uncertain (there was one nonresponder).

RNA was isolated and reverse transcribed to cDNA, the sequencing template. Some clones are missing from TCRdb's copy, which holds only in-frame ones; the method was immunoSEQ multiplex PCR. Of 110,000 to 150,000 clones in the sample, 54% were seen once. The sample consisted of CD8+ T cells sorted from blood, taken at week 4, from a patient treated with tofacitinib. This TCR derives from a human donor with alopecia areata.

CDR3 DNA sequence: TGCAGCGTTGATAACCGGTGGGCCGATGGCTACACCTTC. Translation gives CSVDNRWADGYTF. The chain employs TRBV29-1 and TRBJ1-2; D ambiguous. Trimming removed 3 bases at V and 6 bases at J, with 14 bases between. Germline CDR1 is SQVTM and CDR2 is ANQGSEA. CDR3 length equals 13 residues.